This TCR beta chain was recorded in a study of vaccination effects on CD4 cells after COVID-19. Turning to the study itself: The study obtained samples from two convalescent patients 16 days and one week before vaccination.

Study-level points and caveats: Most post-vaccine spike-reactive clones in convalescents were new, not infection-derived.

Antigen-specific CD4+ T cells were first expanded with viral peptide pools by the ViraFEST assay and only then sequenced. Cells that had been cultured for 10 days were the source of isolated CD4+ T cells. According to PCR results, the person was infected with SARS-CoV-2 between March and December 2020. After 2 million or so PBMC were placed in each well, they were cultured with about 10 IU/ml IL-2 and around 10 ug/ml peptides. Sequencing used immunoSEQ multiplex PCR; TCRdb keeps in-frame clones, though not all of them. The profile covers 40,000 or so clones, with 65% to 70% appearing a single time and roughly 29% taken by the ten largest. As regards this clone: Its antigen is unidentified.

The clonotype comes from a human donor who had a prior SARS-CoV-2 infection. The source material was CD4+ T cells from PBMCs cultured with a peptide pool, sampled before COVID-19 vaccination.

Written as DNA, the CDR3 is TGTGCCAGCAGCTCACAGGCCGTGGAGACCCAGTACTTC. Its translation: CASSSQAVETQYF. This chain joins TRBV5-4 and TRBJ2-5, with a possible D match to TRBD1 (5 bases). Trimming pared 3 bases from V and 5 bases from J, leaving 11 bases between. In germline, CDR1 is SGHNT, CDR2 YYREEE (reference sequence). CDR3 length equals 13 residues.